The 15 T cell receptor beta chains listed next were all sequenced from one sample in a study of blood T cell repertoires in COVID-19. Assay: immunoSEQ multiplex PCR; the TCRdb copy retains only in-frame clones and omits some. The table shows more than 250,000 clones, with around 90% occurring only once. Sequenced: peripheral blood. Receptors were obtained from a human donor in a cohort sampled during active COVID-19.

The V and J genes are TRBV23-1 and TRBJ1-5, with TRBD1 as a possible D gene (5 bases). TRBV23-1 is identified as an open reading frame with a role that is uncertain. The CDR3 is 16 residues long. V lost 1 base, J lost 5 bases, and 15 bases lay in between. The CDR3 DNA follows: TGCGCCAGCAGTCAATGGGAGGGGAAGAAAGATCAGCCCCAGCATTTT. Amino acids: CASSQWEGKKDQPQHF.

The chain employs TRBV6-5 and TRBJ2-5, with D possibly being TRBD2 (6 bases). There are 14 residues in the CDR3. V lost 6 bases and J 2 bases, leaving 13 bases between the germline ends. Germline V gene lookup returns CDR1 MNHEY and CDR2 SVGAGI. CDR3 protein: CASSLSGLQETQYF. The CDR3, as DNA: TGTGCCAGCAGCCTCTCGGGACTTCAAGAGACCCAGTACTTC.

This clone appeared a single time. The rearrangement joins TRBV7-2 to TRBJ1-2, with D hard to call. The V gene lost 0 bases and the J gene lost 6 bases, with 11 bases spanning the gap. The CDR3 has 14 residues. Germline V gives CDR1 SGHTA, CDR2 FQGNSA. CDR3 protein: CASSLAAVRNGYTF. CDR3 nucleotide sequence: TGTGCCAGCAGCTTAGCGGCAGTCCGTAATGGCTACACCTTC.

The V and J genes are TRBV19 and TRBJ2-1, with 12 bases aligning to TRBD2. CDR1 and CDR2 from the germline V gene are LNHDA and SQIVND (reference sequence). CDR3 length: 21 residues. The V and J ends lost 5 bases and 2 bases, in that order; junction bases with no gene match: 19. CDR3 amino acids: CASSPTVLAGGAMRTYNEQFF. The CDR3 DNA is TGTGCCAGTAGTCCAACCGTTCTAGCGGGAGGGGCCATGAGGACCTACAATGAGCAGTTCTTC.

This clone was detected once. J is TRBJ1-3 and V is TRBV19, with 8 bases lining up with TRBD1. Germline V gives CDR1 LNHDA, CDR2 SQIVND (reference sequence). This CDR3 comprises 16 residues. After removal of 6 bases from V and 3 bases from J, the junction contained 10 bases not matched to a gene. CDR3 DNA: TGTGCCAGTAGGGACGTGGCGACAGGGGTTGGAAACACCATATATTTT. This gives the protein CASRDVATGVGNTIYF.

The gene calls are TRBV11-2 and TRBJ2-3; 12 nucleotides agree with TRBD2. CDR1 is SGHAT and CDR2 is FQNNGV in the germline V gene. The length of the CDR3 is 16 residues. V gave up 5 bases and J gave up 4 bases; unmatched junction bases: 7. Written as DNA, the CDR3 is TGTGCCAGCAGCCCTAGACTAGCGGGAGCATCAGATACGCAGTATTTT. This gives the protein CASSPRLAGASDTQYF.

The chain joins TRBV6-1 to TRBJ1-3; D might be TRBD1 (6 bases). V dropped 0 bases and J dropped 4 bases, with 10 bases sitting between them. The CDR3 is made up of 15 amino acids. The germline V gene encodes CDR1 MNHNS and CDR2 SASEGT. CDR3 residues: CASSEAYRVGNTIYF. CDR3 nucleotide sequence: TGTGCCAGCAGTGAAGCTTACAGGGTAGGAAACACCATATATTTT.

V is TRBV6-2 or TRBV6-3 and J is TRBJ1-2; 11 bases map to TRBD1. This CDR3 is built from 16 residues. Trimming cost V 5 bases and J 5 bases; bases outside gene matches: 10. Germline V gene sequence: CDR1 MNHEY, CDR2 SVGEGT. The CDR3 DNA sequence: TGTGCCAGCAGTGGCAGGACAGGGGGCGGAAGATATGGCTACACCTTC. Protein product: CASSGRTGGGRYGYTF.

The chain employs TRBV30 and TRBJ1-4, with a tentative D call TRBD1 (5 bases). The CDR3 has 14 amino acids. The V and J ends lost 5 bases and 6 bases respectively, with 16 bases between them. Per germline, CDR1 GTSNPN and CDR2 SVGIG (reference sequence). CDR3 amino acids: CAWSPGAVYEKLFF. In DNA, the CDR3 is TGTGCCTGGTCGCCTGGGGCAGTCTATGAAAAACTGTTTTTT.

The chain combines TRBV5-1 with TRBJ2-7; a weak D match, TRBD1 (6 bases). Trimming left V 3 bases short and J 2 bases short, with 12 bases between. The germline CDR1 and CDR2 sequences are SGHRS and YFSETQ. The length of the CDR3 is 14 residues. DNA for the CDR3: TGCGCCAGCAGCTACCAAACAGGGCCCTACGAGCAGTACTTC. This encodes CASSYQTGPYEQYF. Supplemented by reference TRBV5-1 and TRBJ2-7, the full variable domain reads KAGVTQTPRYLIKTRGQQVTLSCSPISGHRSVSWYQQTPGQGLQFLFEYFSETQRNKGNFPGRFSGRQFSNSRSEMNVSTLELGDSALYLCASSYQTGPYEQYFGPGTRLTVT.

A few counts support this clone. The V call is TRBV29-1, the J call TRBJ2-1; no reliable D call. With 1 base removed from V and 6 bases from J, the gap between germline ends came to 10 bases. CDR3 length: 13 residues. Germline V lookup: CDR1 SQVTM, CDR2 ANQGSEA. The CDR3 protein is CSVEGGLVNEQFF. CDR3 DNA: TGCAGCGTTGAAGGAGGATTGGTCAATGAGCAGTTCTTC.

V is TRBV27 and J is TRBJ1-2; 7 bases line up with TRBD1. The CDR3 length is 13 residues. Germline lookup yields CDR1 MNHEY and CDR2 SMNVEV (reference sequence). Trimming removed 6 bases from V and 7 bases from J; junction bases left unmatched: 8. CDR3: CASRGTVRGGYTF. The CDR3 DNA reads TGTGCCAGCAGGGGGACAGTGAGGGGTGGCTACACCTTC.

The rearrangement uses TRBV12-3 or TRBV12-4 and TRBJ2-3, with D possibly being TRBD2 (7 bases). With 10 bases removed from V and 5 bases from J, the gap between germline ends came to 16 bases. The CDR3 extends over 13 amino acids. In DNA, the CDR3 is TGTGCCACCAAGCGGGGACATCAAGATACGCAGTATTTT. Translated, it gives CATKRGHQDTQYF.

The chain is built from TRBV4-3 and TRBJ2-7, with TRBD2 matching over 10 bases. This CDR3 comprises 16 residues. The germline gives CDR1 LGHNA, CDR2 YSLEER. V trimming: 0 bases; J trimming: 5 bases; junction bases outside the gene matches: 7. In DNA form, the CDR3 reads TGCGCCAGCAGCCAAGAAGTAGCTAGCGGGAGCCACGAGCAGTACTTC. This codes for CASSQEVASGSHEQYF.

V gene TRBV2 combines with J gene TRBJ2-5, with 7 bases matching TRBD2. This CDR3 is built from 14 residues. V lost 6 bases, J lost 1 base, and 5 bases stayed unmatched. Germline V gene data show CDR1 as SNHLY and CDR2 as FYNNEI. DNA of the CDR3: TGTGCCAGCAGACAATGGACTAGCCAAGAGACCCAGTACTTC. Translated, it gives CASRQWTSQETQYF.